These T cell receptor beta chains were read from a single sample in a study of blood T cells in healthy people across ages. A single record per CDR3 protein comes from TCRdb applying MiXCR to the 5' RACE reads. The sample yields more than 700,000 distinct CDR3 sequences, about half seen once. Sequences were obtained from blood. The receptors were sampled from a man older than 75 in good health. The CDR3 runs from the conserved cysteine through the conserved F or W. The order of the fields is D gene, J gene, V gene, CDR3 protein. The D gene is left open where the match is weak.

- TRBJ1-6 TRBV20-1 CSASSSHGGNSPLHF
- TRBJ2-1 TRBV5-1 CASSITGYEQFF
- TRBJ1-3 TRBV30 CAWWRGTPKNTIYF
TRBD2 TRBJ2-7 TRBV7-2 CASSRSGYYEQYF
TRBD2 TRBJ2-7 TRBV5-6 CASSVGRIYEQYF
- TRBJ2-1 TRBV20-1 CSALDGVGDEQFF
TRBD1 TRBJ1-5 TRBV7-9 CASSPGGGNQPQHF
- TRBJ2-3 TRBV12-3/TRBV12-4 CASSLQGSPADTQYF
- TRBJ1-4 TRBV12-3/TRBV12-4 CASGAFSTNEKLFF
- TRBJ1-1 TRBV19 CASSMKPPHTEAFF
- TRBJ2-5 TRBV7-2 CASSLTTIQYF
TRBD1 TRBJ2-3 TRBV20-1 CSARQGAGPGVSTQYF
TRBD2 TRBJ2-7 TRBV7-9 CASSLVRTSGRSYEQYF
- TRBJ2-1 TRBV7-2 CASSLESSVYGNEQFF
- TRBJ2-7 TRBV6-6 CASSPGTQSYEQYF
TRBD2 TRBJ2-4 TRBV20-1 CSASRSGWYQEAQYF
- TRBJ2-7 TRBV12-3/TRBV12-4 CASSLAPSSYEQYF
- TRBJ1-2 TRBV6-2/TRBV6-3 CASRATERSEGYTF
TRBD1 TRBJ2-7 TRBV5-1 CASSSLTGSYEQYF
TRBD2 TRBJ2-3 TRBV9 CASSALAGEGTDTQYF
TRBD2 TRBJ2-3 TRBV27 CASSRGREDTQYF
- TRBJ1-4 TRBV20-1 CSARAAVGGINEKLFF
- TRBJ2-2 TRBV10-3 CAISVRGELFF
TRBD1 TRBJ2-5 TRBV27 CASLPLTTGDFVQETQYF
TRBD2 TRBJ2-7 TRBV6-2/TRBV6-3 CASSSETSGASYNEQYF
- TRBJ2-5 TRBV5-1 CASSLAGNSRETQYF
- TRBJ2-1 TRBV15 CATSRDRVNEQFF
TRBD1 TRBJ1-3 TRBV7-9 CASSLDRIGNTIYF
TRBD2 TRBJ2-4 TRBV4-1 CASSRREGQEQYF
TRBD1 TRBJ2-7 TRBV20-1 CSASGTGAQYF
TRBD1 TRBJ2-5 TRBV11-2 CASRPTTGLETQYF
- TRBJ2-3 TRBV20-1 CSATPGTRHSDTQYF
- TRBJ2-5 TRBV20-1 CSARDPAAPKSETQYF
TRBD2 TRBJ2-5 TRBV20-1 CSASPSGRVDEQYF
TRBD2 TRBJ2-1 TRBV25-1 CASNSGLADNNEQFF
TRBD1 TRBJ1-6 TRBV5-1 CASSTGTGGRNSPLHF
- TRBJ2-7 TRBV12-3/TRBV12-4 CASSLGGNAHEQYF
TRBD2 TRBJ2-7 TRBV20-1 CSASQAGNYEQYF
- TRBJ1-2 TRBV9 CASSVEDNYGYTF
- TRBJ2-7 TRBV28 CASSYSDYEQYF
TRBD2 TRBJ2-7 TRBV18 CASSYRLAGISNEQYF
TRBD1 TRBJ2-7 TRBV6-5 CAVRQGSSYEQYF
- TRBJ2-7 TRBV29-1 CSVAQATYEQYF
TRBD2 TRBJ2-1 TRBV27 CASSSLAGGHNEQFF
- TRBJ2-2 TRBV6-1 CASTPRQPNTGELFF
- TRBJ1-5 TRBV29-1 CSVAELGQPQHF
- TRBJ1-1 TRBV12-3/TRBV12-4 CASSLVLGGTEAFF
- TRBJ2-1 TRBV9 CASSVTLARGVNEQFF
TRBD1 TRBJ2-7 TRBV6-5 CATQGDYYEQYF
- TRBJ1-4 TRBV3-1 CASSSGTSTEKLFF
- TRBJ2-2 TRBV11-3 CASSPFLGEPNTGELFF
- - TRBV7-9 CASSLVQQGSYEQYF
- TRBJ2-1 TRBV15 CATSRNAGPYNEQFF
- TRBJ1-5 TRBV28 CASSLGGFNQPQHF
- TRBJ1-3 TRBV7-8 CASSLASTHSGNTIYF
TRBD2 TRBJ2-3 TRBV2 CASSDQLAGDLGTQYF
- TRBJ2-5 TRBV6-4 CASSARDGETQYF
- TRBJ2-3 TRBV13 CASSSRGEGKDTQYF
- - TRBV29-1 CSVGLGSETQYF
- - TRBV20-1 CSASRRQPLEQYF